This TCR beta chain appears in the sequencing data of a study of molecular identifiers for immune sequencing clone quantification. Study results and limitations: Clones above 20 RNA copies contained over 99% of effector molecules and under 1% of naive molecules.

A note on this clonotype: Antigen: not known.

TCRdb fed the PCR reads into MiXCR, producing one record per CDR3 protein. The table lists hundreds of thousands of distinct CDR3 sequences, roughly 27% of them singletons. The CD8+CD4-CCR7+CD45RA+ phenotype defined the sorted naive CD8 T cells. The specimen sequenced was naive CD8+ T cells from blood, with Jurkat cell RNA spiked in. Indicated subset: FACS-sorted CD8+CD4-CCR7+CD45RA+ naive T cells. This clonotype was sampled from a human donor in good health. Some libraries in this study had Jurkat cell RNA spiked in.

The CDR3 sequence is CASSEYMTNTEAFF. CDR3 in DNA: TGTGCCAGCAGTGAATACATGACGAACACTGAAGCTTTCTTT. V and J are TRBV2 and TRBJ1-1; unclear D gene. V lost 2 bases and J lost 1, with 8 bases in between. The CDR3 runs 14 residues. Germline CDR1 is SNHLY and CDR2 is FYNNEI.